The rows below give T cell receptor beta chains drawn from one sample of a study of STAT3 mutations in large granular lymphocyte leukemia. Method: immunoSEQ multiplex PCR; TCRdb's copy keeps in-frame clones and lacks some. The sample consists of 15,000 to 20,000 clones, 70% to 90% of them appearing once. The sequencing sample was made of peripheral blood mononuclear cells. These receptors all stem from a man aged 50 to 60 with T-cell large granular lymphocyte leukemia. Some clones in this sample may be carry-over from other donors' samples. Each CDR3 is given with its conserved first and last residue. D genes are given only for firm matches. Rows may omit the clone size; those that give it use once, few, many or a size class.

v_gene: TRBV28
d_gene: TRBD1
abundance: once
j_gene: TRBJ2-1
len: 15
CDR3nt: TGTGCCAGCAGTACACAGGGGTCTCCCTACAATGAGCAGTTCTTC
CDR3aa: CASSTQGSPYNEQFF

v_gene: TRBV5-4
d_gene: NA
abundance: NA
j_gene: TRBJ2-6
len: 16
CDR3nt: TGTGCCAGCAGCCAGTCGGGGTTTGGAGGGGCCAACGTCCTGACTTTC
CDR3aa: CASSQSGFGGANVLTF

v_gene: TRBV11-3
d_gene: NA
abundance: NA
j_gene: TRBJ1-1
len: 13
CDR3nt: TGTGCCAGCAGCCTCCGGACCAACACTGAAGCTTTCTTT
CDR3aa: CASSLRTNTEAFF

v_gene: TRBV7-6
d_gene: TRBD1
abundance: NA
j_gene: TRBJ1-2
len: 14
CDR3nt: TGTGCCAGCAGCTTTTCGGACAGGGACTATGGCTACACCTTC
CDR3aa: CASSFSDRDYGYTF

v_gene: TRBV7-9
d_gene: NA
abundance: few
j_gene: TRBJ2-2
len: 12
CDR3nt: TGTGCCAGCCTACCGAACACCGGGGAGCTGTTTTTT
CDR3aa: CASLPNTGELFF

v_gene: TRBV10-2
d_gene: NA
abundance: NA
j_gene: TRBJ2-7
len: 13
CDR3nt: TGCGCCAGCTTCTCAGGTTATACCTACGAGCAGTACTTC
CDR3aa: CASFSGYTYEQYF

v_gene: TRBV5-6
d_gene: TRBD1
abundance: few
j_gene: TRBJ2-7
len: 15
CDR3nt: TGTGCCAGCAGCCCCCAAAGGACAGGGGGCCACGAGCAGTACTTC
CDR3aa: CASSPQRTGGHEQYF

v_gene: TRBV11-3
d_gene: NA
abundance: NA
j_gene: TRBJ2-3
len: 15
CDR3nt: TGTGCCAGCAGCTTTCGCGGGGAAAGCACAGATACGCAGTATTTT
CDR3aa: CASSFRGESTDTQYF

v_gene: TRBV7-2
d_gene: TRBD2
abundance: NA
j_gene: TRBJ2-7
len: 17
CDR3nt: TGTGCCAGCAGCTTCACGGCTAGCGGGGGTTCCCCCTACGAGCAGTACTTC
CDR3aa: CASSFTASGGSPYEQYF

v_gene: TRBV6-5
d_gene: NA
abundance: NA
j_gene: TRBJ1-2
len: 13
CDR3nt: TGTGCCAGCAGTCCGGGGCTTCCGGGAGGCTACACCTTC
CDR3aa: CASSPGLPGGYTF

v_gene: TRBV6-5
d_gene: TRBD2
abundance: NA
j_gene: TRBJ2-2
len: 14
CDR3nt: TGTGCCAGCAGCAGAAGCGGGAGTGGCGGGGAGCTGTTTTTT
CDR3aa: CASSRSGSGGELFF

v_gene: TRBV2
d_gene: NA
abundance: NA
j_gene: TRBJ2-7
len: 14
CDR3nt: TGTGCCAGCAGGACCCAGGGCGGCTCCTACGAGCAGTACTTC
CDR3aa: CASRTQGGSYEQYF

v_gene: TRBV5-6
d_gene: NA
abundance: NA
j_gene: TRBJ1-4
len: 13
CDR3nt: TGTGCCAGCACCGACAGGAGTAATGAAAAACTGTTTTTT
CDR3aa: CASTDRSNEKLFF

v_gene: TRBV5-1
d_gene: NA
abundance: NA
j_gene: TRBJ2-3
len: 11
CDR3nt: TGCGCCAGCAAGTTCGCAGATACGCAGTATTTT
CDR3aa: CASKFADTQYF

v_gene: TRBV20-1
d_gene: TRBD2
abundance: NA
j_gene: TRBJ2-7
len: 11
CDR3nt: TGCAGTGCGACTAGCGGAGGAGAGCAGTACTTC
CDR3aa: CSATSGGEQYF

v_gene: TRBV30
d_gene: TRBD1
abundance: NA
j_gene: TRBJ2-3
len: 14
CDR3nt: TGTGCCTGGAGCCGACAGGGACCCACAGATACGCAGTATTTT
CDR3aa: CAWSRQGPTDTQYF

v_gene: TRBV19
d_gene: NA
abundance: NA
j_gene: TRBJ2-7
len: 14
CDR3nt: TGTGCCAGTACCCCATCCGGTCGGGGGATCGAGCAGTACTTC
CDR3aa: CASTPSGRGIEQYF

v_gene: TRBV6-5
d_gene: NA
abundance: NA
j_gene: TRBJ1-1
len: 13
CDR3nt: TGTGCCAGCAGTCGACAGCGTAACACTGAAGCTTTCTTT
CDR3aa: CASSRQRNTEAFF

v_gene: TRBV19
d_gene: NA
abundance: NA
j_gene: TRBJ1-1
len: 13
CDR3nt: TGTGCCAGTAGGGAAAGGGCGTACACTGAAGCTTTCTTT
CDR3aa: CASRERAYTEAFF

v_gene: TRBV4-1
d_gene: NA
abundance: NA
j_gene: TRBJ1-4
len: 16
CDR3nt: TGCGCCAGCAGCCAAGATCTTAGCCGTAAAGGTGAAAAACTGTTTTTT
CDR3aa: CASSQDLSRKGEKLFF

v_gene: TRBV5-6
d_gene: NA
abundance: once
j_gene: TRBJ1-2
len: 16
CDR3nt: TGTGCCAGCAGCAACAGAGGAGACAGGACCCTCTATGGCTACACCTTC
CDR3aa: CASSNRGDRTLYGYTF

v_gene: TRBV5-1
d_gene: TRBD2
abundance: NA
j_gene: TRBJ2-5
len: 17
CDR3nt: TGCGCCAGCAGCCCCGGACTAGCGGGGGGGACCTGGGAGACCCAGTACTTC
CDR3aa: CASSPGLAGGTWETQYF

v_gene: TRBV19
d_gene: NA
abundance: NA
j_gene: TRBJ2-1
len: 15
CDR3nt: TGTGCCAGTAGTATTTCTCGAAACGTCTACAATGAGCAGTTCTTC
CDR3aa: CASSISRNVYNEQFF

v_gene: TRBV5-1
d_gene: TRBD1
abundance: NA
j_gene: TRBJ1-5
len: 17
CDR3nt: TGCGCCAGCAGCCCGGGACAGGGGGCGCAGAGCAATCAGCCCCAGCATTTT
CDR3aa: CASSPGQGAQSNQPQHF

v_gene: TRBV7-2
d_gene: NA
abundance: NA
j_gene: TRBJ2-7
len: 14
CDR3nt: TGTGCCAGCAGCTTAGAAACGACAGGTTACGAGCAGTACTTC
CDR3aa: CASSLETTGYEQYF

v_gene: TRBV27
d_gene: NA
abundance: NA
j_gene: TRBJ2-5
len: 12
CDR3nt: TGTGCCAGCCTCCACGGGAGTGGGGTCCAGTACTTC
CDR3aa: CASLHGSGVQYF

v_gene: TRBV10-2
d_gene: NA
abundance: NA
j_gene: TRBJ2-2
len: 15
CDR3nt: TGCGCCAGCAGGACTAATACAGCGAACACCGGGGAGCTGTTTTTT
CDR3aa: CASRTNTANTGELFF

v_gene: TRBV27
d_gene: NA
abundance: NA
j_gene: TRBJ1-2
len: 12
CDR3nt: TGTGCCAGCGGCCGACAAGGGCAGGGCTACACCTTC
CDR3aa: CASGRQGQGYTF